The clone carrying this T cell receptor (beta chain) occurred many times. Its antigen is not known. This record comes from a study of identical twins. General study results and limits: With beta out-of-frame sequences, excess sharing by twins was weaker.

The CDR3 loop spans 13 amino acids. The germline CDR1 and CDR2 sequences are GTSNPN and SVGIG (reference sequence). V gave up 4 bases and J gave up 5 bases, with 12 bases separating them. A template switching step contributed a universal primer site, while unique molecular identifiers were present in the cDNA. MiXCR, applied by TCRdb to the 5' RACE reads, yields one record per CDR3 protein. The repertoire holds about 240,000 distinct CDR3 sequences, with approximately 11% as singletons. The same data also contributed to another study, on yellow fever vaccine responses in identical twins.

This receptor was taken from a woman between 18 and 30 years old in good health. The chain recombines TRBV30 with TRBJ2-1; D is unclear. Sequenced sample: memory (CD45RO+) T cells sorted from blood. The CDR3 here is CAWTLRVDNEQFF. CDR3 nucleotide sequence: TGTGCCTGGACCCTTCGGGTGGACAATGAGCAGTTCTTC.